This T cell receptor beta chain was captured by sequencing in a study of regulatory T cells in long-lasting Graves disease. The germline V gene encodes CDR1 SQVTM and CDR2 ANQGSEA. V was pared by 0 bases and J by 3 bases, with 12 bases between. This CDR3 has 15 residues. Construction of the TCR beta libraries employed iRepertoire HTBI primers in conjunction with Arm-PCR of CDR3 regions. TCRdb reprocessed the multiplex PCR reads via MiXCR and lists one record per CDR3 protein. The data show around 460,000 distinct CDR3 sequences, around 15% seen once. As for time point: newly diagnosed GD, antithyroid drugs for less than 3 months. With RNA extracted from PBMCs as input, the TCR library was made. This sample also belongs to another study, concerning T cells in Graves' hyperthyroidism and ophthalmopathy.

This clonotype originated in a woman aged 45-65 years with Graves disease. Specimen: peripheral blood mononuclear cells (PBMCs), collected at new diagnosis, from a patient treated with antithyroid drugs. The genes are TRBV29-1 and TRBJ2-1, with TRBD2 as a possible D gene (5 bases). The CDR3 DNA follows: TGCAGCGTTGAAGAACTGAGCGGATTCTACAATGAGCAGTTCTTC. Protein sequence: CSVEELSGFYNEQFF.